Listed here are 9 T cell receptor beta chains from one sample, sequenced in a study of shared clonotypes between healthy human individuals. The protocol was immunoSEQ multiplex PCR, while the TCRdb copy is restricted to in-frame clones and leaves out a portion. The sample shows 800,000 to 1,200,000 clones, more than 75% of them seen only once. The sample comprised memory CD4+ T cells from PBMCs. Documented subset: CD45RA-negative fraction. The source of these receptors is a young man in good health. Some clones in this sample may be carry-over from other donors' samples.

This clone was counted between two and nine times. V usage is TRBV27 and J usage is TRBJ1-1; D gene unclear. V dropped 6 bases and J dropped 4 bases, with 12 bases sitting between them. This CDR3 is 13 amino acids long. Germline V gene data show CDR1 as MNHEY and CDR2 as SMNVEV (reference sequence). The CDR3 here is CASSPHVGTEAFF. The CDR3 DNA reads as TGTGCCAGCAGCCCGCACGTTGGCACTGAAGCTTTCTTT.

This sequence joins TRBV2 and TRBJ1-1; 9 bases fit TRBD1. The CDR3 is made up of 13 amino acids. Trimming removed 5 bases from V and 7 bases from J; junction bases left unmatched: 5. Germline CDR1 SNHLY, CDR2 FYNNEI. Here the CDR3 DNA reads TGTGCCAGCAGTCCGGACAGGGGTTATGAAGCTTTCTTT. It is translated as CASSPDRGYEAFF.

The CDR3 DNA reads as TGTGCCAGCCGGAGACAGGGGGTTTCTGGCTACACCTTC. Translation gives CASRRQGVSGYTF. The chain is built from TRBV6-6 and TRBJ1-2; TRBD1 aligns across 9 bases. The CDR3 has 13 residues. Germline CDR1 is MNHNY and CDR2 is SVGAGI (reference sequence). The junction had 8 bases not matched to a gene; V was cut back by 8 bases and J by 7 bases.

The chain links TRBV14 to TRBJ2-1, with TRBD2 matching 9 bases. V gave up 4 bases and J gave up 9 bases; unmatched junction bases: 10. The CDR3 length is 15 residues. Germline values: CDR1 SGHDN, CDR2 FVKESK. CDR3 coding DNA: TGTGCCAGCAGCCCCCCCGGGACTAGCCCCCGTGAGCAGTTCTTC. Amino acid sequence: CASSPPGTSPREQFF.

CDR3 nucleotide sequence: TGTGCCAGCAGTGAACCGGGACAGCTGAACACTGAAGCTTTCTTT. The encoded protein is CASSEPGQLNTEAFF. The chain is built from TRBV6-1 and TRBJ1-1; TRBD1 aligns across 7 bases. The CDR3 is 15 residues long. CDR1 and CDR2 from the germline V gene are MNHNS and SASEGT. V shed 2 bases and J 0 bases; nucleotides not matched to a gene: 3.

This chain connects TRBV27 to TRBJ2-5; TRBD1 agrees at 8 bases. Per germline, CDR1 MNHEY and CDR2 SMNVEV (reference sequence). This CDR3 contains 15 residues. V shed 5 bases and J 6 bases; nucleotides not matched to a gene: 11. Written as DNA, the CDR3 is TGTGCCAGCAGTCCCGCGGCCGGCAGGGGGCAGACCCAGTACTTC. Residues: CASSPAAGRGQTQYF.

This clone came up once. The chain uses TRBV7-3 and TRBJ2-5; 7 bases agree with TRBD1. This CDR3 is 14 amino acids long. The ends lost 5 bases at V and 5 bases at J; junction bases unmatched: 8. Germline V lookup: CDR1 SGHTA, CDR2 FQGTGA. The CDR3 nucleotides read TGTGCCAGCAGCAGGCGACAGGGATGGGAGACCCAGTACTTC. It specifies CASSRRQGWETQYF.

The V and J genes are TRBV7-2 and TRBJ1-5; D possibly corresponds to TRBD1 (5 bases). This CDR3 spans 15 amino acids. Trimming removed 5 bases from V and 1 base from J, with 12 bases in between. Germline CDR1 reads SGHTA; CDR2 reads FQGNSA. CDR3 region: CASSPVGGSNQPQHF. The CDR3 bases are TGTGCCAGCAGCCCGGTCGGGGGGAGCAATCAGCCCCAGCATTTT. Complete variable domain (other parts from reference TRBV7-2 and TRBJ1-5): GAGVSQSPSNKVTEKGKDVELRCDPISGHTALYWYRQSLGQGLEFLIYFQGNSAPDKSGLPSDRFSAERTGGSVSTLTIQRTQQEDSAVYLCASSPVGGSNQPQHFGDGTRLSIL.

The chain combines TRBV9 with TRBJ1-1, with D possibly being TRBD1 (5 bases). CDR1 is SGDLS, CDR2 YYNGEE, per germline. CDR3 length equals 16 residues. V was clipped by 3 bases and J by 2 bases, with 17 bases between them. The CDR3 protein is CASSDPSQVRNTEAFF. CDR3 in DNA: TGTGCCAGCAGCGACCCATCACAGGTTAGAAACACTGAAGCTTTCTTT.